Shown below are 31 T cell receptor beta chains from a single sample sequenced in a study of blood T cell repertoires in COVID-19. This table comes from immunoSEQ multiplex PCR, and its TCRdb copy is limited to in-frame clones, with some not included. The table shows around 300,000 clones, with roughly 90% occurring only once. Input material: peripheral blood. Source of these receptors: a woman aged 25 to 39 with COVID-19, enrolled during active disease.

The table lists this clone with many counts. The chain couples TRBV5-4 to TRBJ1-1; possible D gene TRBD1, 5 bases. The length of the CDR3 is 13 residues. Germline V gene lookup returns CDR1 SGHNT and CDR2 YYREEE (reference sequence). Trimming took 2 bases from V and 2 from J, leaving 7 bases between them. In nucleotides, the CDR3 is TGTGCCAGCAGCTTTGGACACAACACTGAAGCTTTCTTT. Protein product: CASSFGHNTEAFF.

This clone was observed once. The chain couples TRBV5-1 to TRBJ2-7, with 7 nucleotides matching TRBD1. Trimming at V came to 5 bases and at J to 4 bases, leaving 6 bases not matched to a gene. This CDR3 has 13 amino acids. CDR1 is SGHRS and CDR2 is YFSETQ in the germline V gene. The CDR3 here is CASRHKGAYEQYF. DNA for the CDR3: TGCGCCAGCAGGCACAAGGGGGCTTACGAGCAGTACTTC.

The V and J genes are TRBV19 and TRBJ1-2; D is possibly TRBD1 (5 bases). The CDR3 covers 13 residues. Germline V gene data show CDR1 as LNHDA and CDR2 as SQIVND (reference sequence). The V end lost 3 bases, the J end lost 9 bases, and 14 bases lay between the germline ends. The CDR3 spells CASSIIGGTSYTF. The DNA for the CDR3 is TGTGCCAGTAGTATCATCGGGGGAACAAGCTACACCTTC.

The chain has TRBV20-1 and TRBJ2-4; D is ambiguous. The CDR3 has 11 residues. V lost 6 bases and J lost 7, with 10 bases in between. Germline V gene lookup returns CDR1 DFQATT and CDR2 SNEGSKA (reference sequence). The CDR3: CSALSENIQYF. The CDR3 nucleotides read TGCAGTGCCCTAAGTGAGAACATTCAGTACTTC.

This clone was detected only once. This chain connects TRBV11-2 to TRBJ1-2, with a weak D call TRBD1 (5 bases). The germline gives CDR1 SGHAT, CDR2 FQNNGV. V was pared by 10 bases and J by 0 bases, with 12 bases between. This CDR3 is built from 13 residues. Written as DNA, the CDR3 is TGTGCCACCTTGAAAGGGGCTAACTATGGCTACACCTTC. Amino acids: CATLKGANYGYTF.

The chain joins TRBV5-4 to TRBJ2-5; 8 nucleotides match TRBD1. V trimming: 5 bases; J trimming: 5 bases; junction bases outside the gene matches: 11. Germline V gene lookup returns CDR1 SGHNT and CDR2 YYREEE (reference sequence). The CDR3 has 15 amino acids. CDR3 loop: CASRESPGGTETQYF. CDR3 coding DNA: TGTGCCAGCAGAGAGTCTCCAGGGGGCACCGAGACCCAGTACTTC. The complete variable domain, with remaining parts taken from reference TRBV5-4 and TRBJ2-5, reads ETGVTQSPTHLIKTRGQQVTLRCSSQSGHNTVSWYQQALGQGPQFIFQYYREEENGRGNFPPRFSGLQFPNYSSELNVNALELDDSALYLCASRESPGGTETQYFGPGTRLLVL.

The CDR3 protein is CASSEQVSSYNEQFF. CDR3 coding DNA: TGTGCCAGCAGTGAGCAGGTGAGCTCCTACAATGAGCAGTTCTTC. The chain couples TRBV6-1 to TRBJ2-1; no definite D call. Per germline, CDR1 MNHNS and CDR2 SASEGT. The V end was cut by 3 bases, the J end by 0 bases, with 9 bases between. This CDR3 contains 15 residues.

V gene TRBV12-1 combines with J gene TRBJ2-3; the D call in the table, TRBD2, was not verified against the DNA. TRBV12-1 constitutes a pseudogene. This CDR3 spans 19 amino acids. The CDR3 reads CASTSGLAGGPIHSDTQYF. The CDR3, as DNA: TGTGCCAGCACCTCCGGACTAGCGGGAGGGCCTATACACTCAGATACGCAGTATTTT.

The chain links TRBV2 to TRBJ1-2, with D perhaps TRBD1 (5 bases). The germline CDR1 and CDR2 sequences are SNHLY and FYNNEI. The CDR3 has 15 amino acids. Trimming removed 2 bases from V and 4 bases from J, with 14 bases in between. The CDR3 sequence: CASSEWKGRGYGYTF. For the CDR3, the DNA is TGTGCCAGCAGTGAATGGAAAGGGAGGGGCTATGGCTACACCTTC. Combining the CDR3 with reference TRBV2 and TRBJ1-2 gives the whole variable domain EPEVTQTPSHQVTQMGQEVILRCVPISNHLYFYWYRQILGQKVEFLVSFYNNEISEKSEIFDDQFSVERPDGSNFTLKIRSTKLEDSAMYFCASSEWKGRGYGYTFGSGTRLTVV.

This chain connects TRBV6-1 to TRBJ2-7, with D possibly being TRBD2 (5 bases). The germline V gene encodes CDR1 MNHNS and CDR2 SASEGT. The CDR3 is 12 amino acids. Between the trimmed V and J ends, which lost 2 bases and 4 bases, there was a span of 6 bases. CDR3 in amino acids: CASSETGYEQYF. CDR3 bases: TGTGCCAGCAGTGAAACGGGGTACGAGCAGTACTTC.

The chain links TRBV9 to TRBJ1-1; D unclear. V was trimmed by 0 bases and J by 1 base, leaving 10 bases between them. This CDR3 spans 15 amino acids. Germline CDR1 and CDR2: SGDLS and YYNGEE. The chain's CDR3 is CASSVGGQRNTEAFF. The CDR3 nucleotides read TGTGCCAGCAGCGTAGGAGGGCAGAGGAACACTGAAGCTTTCTTT.

CDR3 sequence reads: CASSFIGTGELFF. The CDR3 DNA is TGCGCCAGCAGCTTTATCGGCACCGGGGAGCTGTTTTTT. The chain is built from TRBV5-1 and TRBJ2-2; D not certain. Trimming removed 2 bases from V and 4 bases from J, with 6 bases in between. CDR3 length equals 13 residues. Per germline, CDR1 SGHRS and CDR2 YFSETQ.

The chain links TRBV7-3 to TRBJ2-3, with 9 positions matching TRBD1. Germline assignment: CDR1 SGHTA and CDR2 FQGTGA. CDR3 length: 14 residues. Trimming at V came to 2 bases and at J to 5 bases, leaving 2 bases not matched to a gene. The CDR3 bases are TGTGCCAGCAGCTTAGGGACAGGGCTAGATACGCAGTATTTT. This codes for CASSLGTGLDTQYF.

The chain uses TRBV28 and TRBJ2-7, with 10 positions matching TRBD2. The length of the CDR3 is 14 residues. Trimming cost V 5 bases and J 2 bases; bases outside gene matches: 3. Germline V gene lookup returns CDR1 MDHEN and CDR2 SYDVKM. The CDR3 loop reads CASSPTSGTYEQYF. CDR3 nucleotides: TGTGCCAGCAGTCCAACTAGCGGGACCTACGAGCAGTACTTC.

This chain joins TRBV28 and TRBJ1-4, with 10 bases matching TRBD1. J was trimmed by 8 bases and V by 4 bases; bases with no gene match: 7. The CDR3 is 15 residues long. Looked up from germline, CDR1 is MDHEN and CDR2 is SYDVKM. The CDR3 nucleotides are TGTGCCAGCAGTTCCCGGGACAGGGGTGAGGAAAAACTGTTTTTT. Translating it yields CASSSRDRGEEKLFF. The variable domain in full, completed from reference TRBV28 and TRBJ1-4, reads DVKVTQSSRYLVKRTGEKVFLECVQDMDHENMFWYRQDPGLGLRLIYFSYDVKMKEKGDIPEGYSVSREKKERFSLILESASTNQTSMYLCASSSRDRGEEKLFFGSGTQLSVL.

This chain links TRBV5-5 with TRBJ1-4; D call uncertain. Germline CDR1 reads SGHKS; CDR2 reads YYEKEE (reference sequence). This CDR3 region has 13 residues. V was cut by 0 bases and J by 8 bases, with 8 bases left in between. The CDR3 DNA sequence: TGTGCCAGCAGCTTGGCCCCCCAAGAAAAACTGTTTTTT. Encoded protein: CASSLAPQEKLFF.

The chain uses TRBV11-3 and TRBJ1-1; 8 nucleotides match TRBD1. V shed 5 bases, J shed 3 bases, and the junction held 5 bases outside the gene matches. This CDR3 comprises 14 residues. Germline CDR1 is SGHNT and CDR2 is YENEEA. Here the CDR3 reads CASSLQGADTEAFF. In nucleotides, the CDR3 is TGTGCCAGCAGCCTTCAGGGGGCGGACACTGAAGCTTTCTTT.

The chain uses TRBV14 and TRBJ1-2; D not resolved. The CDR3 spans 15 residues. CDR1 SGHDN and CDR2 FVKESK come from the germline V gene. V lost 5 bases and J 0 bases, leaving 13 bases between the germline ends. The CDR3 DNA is TGTGCCAGCAGCTCCCGCCCCGGGGCTAACTATGGCTACACCTTC. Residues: CASSSRPGANYGYTF. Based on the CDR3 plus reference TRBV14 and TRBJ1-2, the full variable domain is EAGVTQFPSHSVIEKGQTVTLRCDPISGHDNLYWYRRVMGKEIKFLLHFVKESKQDESGMPNNRFLAERTGGTYSTLKVQPAELEDSGVYFCASSSRPGANYGYTFGSGTRLTVV.

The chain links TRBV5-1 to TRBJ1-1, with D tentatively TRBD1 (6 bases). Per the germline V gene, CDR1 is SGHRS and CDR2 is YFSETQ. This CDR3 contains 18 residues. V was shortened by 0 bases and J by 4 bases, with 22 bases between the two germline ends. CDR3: CASSLATHAGGQGTEAFF. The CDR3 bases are TGCGCCAGCAGCTTGGCGACCCACGCGGGGGGGCAGGGCACTGAAGCTTTCTTT.

CDR3 sequence reads: CASSESGTAYSNQPQHF. The CDR3 region has the DNA TGTGCCAGCAGCGAATCCGGGACAGCATATAGCAATCAGCCCCAGCATTTT. V is TRBV5-6 and J is TRBJ1-5, with 7 positions matching TRBD1. This CDR3 is built from 17 residues. The V and J ends lost 4 bases and 0 bases, in that order; junction bases with no gene match: 10. Germline CDR1 SGHDT, CDR2 YYEEEE.

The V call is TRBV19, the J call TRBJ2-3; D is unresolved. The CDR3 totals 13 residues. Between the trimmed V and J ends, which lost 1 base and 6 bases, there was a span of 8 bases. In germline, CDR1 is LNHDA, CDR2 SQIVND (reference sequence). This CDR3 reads CASSIGPSDTQYF. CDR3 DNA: TGTGCCAGTAGTATAGGCCCTAGTGATACGCAGTATTTT.

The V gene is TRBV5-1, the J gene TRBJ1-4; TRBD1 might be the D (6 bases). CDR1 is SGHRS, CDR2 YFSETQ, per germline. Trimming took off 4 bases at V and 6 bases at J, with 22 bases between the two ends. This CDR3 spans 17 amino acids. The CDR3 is CASSKGTIPKRDEKLFF. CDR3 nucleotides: TGCGCCAGCAGCAAGGGGACAATACCGAAACGGGATGAAAAACTGTTTTTT.

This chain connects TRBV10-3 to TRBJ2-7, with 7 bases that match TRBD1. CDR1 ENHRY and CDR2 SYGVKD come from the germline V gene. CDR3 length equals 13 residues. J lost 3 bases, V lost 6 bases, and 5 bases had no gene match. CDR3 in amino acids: CAIRDRDSYEQYF. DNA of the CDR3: TGTGCCATCAGGGACCGGGACAGCTACGAGCAGTACTTC.

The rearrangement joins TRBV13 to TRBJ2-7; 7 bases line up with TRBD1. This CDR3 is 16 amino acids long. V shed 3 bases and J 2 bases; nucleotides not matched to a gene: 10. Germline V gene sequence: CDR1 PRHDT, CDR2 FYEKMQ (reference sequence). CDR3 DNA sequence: TGTGCCAGCAGCTTCACACAGGGGTCCGCGACCTACGAGCAGTACTTC. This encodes CASSFTQGSATYEQYF.

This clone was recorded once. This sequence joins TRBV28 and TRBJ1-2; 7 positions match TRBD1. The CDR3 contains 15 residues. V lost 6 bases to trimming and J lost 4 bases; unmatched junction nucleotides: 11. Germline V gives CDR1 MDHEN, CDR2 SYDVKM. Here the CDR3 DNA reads TGTGCCAGCAGCAGGGGGGACTGGGGGAGCTATGGCTACACCTTC. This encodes CASSRGDWGSYGYTF.

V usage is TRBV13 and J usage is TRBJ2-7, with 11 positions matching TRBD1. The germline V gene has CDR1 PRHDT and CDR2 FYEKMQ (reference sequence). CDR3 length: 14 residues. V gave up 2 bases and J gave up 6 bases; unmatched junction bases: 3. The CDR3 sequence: CASSLRDRGAEQYF. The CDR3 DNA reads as TGTGCCAGCAGCTTAAGGGACAGGGGGGCCGAGCAGTACTTC.

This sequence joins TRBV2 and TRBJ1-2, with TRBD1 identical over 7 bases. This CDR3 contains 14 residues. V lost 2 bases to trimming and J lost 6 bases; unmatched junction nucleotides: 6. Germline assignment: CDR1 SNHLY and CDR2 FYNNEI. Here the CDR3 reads CASSERGGSDGYTF. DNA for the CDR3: TGTGCCAGCAGTGAACGAGGGGGCAGTGATGGCTACACCTTC.

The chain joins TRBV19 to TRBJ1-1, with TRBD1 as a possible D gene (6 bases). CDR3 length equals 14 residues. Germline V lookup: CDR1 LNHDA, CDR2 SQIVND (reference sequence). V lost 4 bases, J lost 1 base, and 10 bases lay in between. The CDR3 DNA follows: TGTGCCAGTAGTACAGGGGCGGCGAACACTGAAGCTTTCTTT. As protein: CASSTGAANTEAFF.

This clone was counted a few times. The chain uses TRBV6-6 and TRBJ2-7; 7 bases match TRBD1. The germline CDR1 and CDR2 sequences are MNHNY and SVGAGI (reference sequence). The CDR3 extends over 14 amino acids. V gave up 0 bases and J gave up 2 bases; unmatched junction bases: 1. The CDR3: CASSYSQGAYEQYF. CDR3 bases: TGTGCCAGCAGTTACTCGCAGGGGGCCTACGAGCAGTACTTC.

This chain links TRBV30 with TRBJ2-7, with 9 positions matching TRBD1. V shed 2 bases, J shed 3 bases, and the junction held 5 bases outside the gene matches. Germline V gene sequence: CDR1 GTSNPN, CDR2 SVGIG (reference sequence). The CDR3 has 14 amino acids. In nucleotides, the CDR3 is TGTGCCTGGAGTTACGGACAGGGGATCTACGAGCAGTACTTC. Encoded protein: CAWSYGQGIYEQYF.

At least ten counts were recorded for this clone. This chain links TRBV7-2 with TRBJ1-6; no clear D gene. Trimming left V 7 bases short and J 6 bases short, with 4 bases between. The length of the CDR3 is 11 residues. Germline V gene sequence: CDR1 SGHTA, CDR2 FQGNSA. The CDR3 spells CASTGNSPLHF. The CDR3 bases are TGTGCCAGCACCGGTAATTCACCCCTCCACTTT.